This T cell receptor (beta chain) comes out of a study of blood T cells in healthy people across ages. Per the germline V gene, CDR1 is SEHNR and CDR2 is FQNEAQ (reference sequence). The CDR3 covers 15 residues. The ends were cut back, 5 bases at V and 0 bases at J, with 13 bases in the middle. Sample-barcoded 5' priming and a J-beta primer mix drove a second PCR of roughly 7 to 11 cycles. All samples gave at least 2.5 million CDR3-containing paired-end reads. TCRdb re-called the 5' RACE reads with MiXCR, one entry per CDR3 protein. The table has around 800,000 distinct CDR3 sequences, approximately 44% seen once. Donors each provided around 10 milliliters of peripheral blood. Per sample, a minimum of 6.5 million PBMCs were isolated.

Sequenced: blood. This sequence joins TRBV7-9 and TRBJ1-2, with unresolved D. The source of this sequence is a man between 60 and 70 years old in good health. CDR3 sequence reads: CASSIVLTPNYGYTF. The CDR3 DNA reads TGTGCCAGCAGCATCGTGCTGACTCCTAACTATGGCTACACCTTC.